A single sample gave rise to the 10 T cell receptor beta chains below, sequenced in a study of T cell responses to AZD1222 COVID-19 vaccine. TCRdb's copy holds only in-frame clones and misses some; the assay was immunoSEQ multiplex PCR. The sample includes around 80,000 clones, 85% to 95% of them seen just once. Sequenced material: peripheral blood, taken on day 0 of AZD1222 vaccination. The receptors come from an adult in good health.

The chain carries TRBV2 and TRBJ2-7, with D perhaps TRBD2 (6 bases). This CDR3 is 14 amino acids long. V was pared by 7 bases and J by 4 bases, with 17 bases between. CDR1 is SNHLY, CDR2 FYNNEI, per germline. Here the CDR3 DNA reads TGTGCCAGCATCCGACTAGTGGGGCTTTACGAGCAGTACTTC. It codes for CASIRLVGLYEQYF. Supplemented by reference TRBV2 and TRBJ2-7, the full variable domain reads EPEVTQTPSHQVTQMGQEVILRCVPISNHLYFYWYRQILGQKVEFLVSFYNNEISEKSEIFDDQFSVERPDGSNFTLKIRSTKLEDSAMYFCASIRLVGLYEQYFGPGTRLTVT.

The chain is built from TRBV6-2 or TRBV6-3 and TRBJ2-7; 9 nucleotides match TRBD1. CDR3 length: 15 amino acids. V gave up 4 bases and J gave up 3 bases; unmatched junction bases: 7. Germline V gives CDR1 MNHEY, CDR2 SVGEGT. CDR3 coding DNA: TGTGCCAGCAGTTCCCCCGGGACAGGGCGCTACGAGCAGTACTTC. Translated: CASSSPGTGRYEQYF.

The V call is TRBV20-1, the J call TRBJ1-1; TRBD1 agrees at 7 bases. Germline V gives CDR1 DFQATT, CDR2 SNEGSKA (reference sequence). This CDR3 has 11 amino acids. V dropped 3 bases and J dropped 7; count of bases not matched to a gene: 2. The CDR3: CSARGQFEAFF. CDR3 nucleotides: TGCAGTGCTAGGGGACAGTTTGAAGCTTTCTTT.

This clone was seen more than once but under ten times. CDR3 DNA sequence: TGTGCCAGCAACACAGGGGGCTGGGAAAATCAGCCCCAGCATTTT. This translates into CASNTGGWENQPQHF. The chain recombines TRBV2 with TRBJ1-5; 9 nucleotides agree with TRBD1. This CDR3 contains 15 residues. The V gene end was trimmed by 7 bases and the J gene end by 4 bases; junction bases not matched to a gene: 8. Per germline, CDR1 SNHLY and CDR2 FYNNEI.

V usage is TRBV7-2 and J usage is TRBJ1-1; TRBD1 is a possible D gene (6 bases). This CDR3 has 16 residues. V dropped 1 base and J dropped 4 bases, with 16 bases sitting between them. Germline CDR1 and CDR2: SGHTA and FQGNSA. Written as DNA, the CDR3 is TGTGCCAGCAGCTTAGAGGGGGGGGCAAGGGTCACTGAAGCTTTCTTT. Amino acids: CASSLEGGARVTEAFF.

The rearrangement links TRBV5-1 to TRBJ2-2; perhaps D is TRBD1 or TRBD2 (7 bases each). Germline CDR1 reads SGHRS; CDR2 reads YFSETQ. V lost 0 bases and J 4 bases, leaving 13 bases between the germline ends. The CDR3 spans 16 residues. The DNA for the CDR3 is TGCGCCAGCAGCTTGGTTCAGGGGGGGCCCACCGGGGAGCTGTTTTTT. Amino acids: CASSLVQGGPTGELFF.

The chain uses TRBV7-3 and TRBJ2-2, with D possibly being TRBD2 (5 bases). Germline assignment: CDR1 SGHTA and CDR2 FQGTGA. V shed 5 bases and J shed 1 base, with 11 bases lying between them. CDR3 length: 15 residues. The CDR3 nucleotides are TGTGCCAGCAGCAAGGACGGAGGGAACACCGGGGAGCTGTTTTTT. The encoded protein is CASSKDGGNTGELFF.

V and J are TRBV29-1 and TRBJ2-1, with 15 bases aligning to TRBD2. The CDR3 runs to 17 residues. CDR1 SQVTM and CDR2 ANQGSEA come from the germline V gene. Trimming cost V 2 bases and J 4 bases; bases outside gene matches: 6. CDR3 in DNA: TGCAGCGTTGAACGGGGGACTAGCGGGGGGTATTACAATGAGCAGTTCTTC. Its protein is CSVERGTSGGYYNEQFF.

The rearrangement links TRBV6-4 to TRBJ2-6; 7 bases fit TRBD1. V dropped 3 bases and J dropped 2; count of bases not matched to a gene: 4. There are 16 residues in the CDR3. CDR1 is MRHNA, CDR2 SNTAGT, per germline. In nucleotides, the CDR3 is TGTGCCAGCAGTGAGGGGACAGCCGCTGGGGCCAACGTCCTGACTTTC. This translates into CASSEGTAAGANVLTF.

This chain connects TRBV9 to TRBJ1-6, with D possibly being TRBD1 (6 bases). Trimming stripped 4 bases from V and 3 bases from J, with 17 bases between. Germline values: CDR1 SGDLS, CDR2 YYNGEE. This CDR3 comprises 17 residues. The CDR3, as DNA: TGTGCCAGCAGCCGTGGGACAAGCGGGCTCTATAATTCACCCCTCCACTTT. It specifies CASSRGTSGLYNSPLHF.